A single sample gave rise to the 7 T cell receptor beta chains below, sequenced in a study of blood T cell repertoires in COVID-19. Measured with immunoSEQ multiplex PCR; TCRdb has only the in-frame clones, and not every one. In the table there are under 200,000 clones, 85% to 90% of which are singletons. Sequenced: peripheral blood. Every receptor here comes from a middle-aged man with active or convalescent COVID-19.

This clone showed up just a few times. The chain couples TRBV29-1 to TRBJ1-1; 7 bases map to TRBD1. The CDR3 totals 16 residues. V dropped 8 bases and J dropped 3; count of bases not matched to a gene: 18. Per the germline V gene, CDR1 is SQVTM and CDR2 is ANQGSEA. In DNA, the CDR3 is TGCAGCCCTCACGTACCAGGGGGTACTCCGGACACTGAAGCTTTCTTT. Protein: CSPHVPGGTPDTEAFF. The full variable domain, with the rest looked up from reference TRBV29-1 and TRBJ1-1, is SAVISQKPSRDICQRGTSLTIQCQVDSQVTMMFWYRQQPGQSLTLIATANQGSEATYESGFVIDKFPISRPNLTFSTLTVSNMSPEDSSIYLCSPHVPGGTPDTEAFFGQGTRLTVV.

With regard to this clone: A read error may produce the germline difference seen at one junction end. The genes are TRBV3-1 (or the pseudogene TRBV3-2) and TRBJ2-7, with D tentatively TRBD2 (7 bases). CDR3 length equals 14 residues. The germline V gene has CDR1 LGHDT and CDR2 YNNKEL (reference sequence). The CDR3 DNA follows: TGTGCCAGCAGCCGAGGGGGGGCATCCTCCGAGCAGTACTTC. Amino acid sequence: CASSRGGASSEQYF.

V is TRBV6-2 or TRBV6-3 and J is TRBJ1-5; D perhaps matches TRBD1 (6 bases). Germline V lookup: CDR1 MNHEY, CDR2 SVGEGT. This CDR3 has 14 amino acids. The germline V and J ends were trimmed by 5 bases and 7 bases, with 15 bases remaining between them. The CDR3 coding sequence is TGTGCCAGCAGTCACAGGACAGCTGGCCAGCCCCAGCATTTT. This encodes CASSHRTAGQPQHF.

In this sample, this clone turned up a few times. The genes are TRBV19 and TRBJ2-7, with TRBD2 identical over 7 bases. CDR1 LNHDA and CDR2 SQIVND come from the germline V gene (reference sequence). There are 14 residues in the CDR3. V shed 6 bases, J shed 4 bases, and the junction held 9 bases outside the gene matches. The CDR3 DNA follows: TGTGCCAGTAGCCCGGGACTACGGAATTACGAGCAGTACTTC. Encoded protein: CASSPGLRNYEQYF.

The rearrangement links TRBV7-9 to TRBJ1-1; D possibly corresponds to TRBD1 (5 bases). The CDR3 length is 16 residues. Trimming took 0 bases from V and 4 from J, leaving 15 bases between them. Germline CDR1 is SEHNR and CDR2 is FQNEAQ (reference sequence). The CDR3 loop reads CASSLAVQGGSTEAFF. The CDR3 DNA is TGTGCCAGCAGCTTAGCAGTTCAGGGAGGAAGCACTGAAGCTTTCTTT.

This rearrangement joins TRBV6-5 to TRBJ2-7, with 7 bases lining up with TRBD2. Germline V lookup: CDR1 MNHEY, CDR2 SVGAGI. The CDR3 covers 12 residues. V was pared by 7 bases and J by 5 bases, with 5 bases of the junction left unmatched. DNA of the CDR3: TGTGCCAGCATCGGGGGGACGAACGAGCAGTACTTC. Protein sequence: CASIGGTNEQYF.

The rearrangement links TRBV14 to TRBJ2-7; D is uncertain. The V end lost 1 base, the J end lost 6 bases, and 10 bases lay between the germline ends. The V gene's germline CDR1 is SGHDN and CDR2 FVKESK. This CDR3 spans 13 amino acids. The chain's CDR3 is CASSQVASGEQYF. For the CDR3, the DNA is TGTGCCAGCAGCCAAGTTGCGTCGGGCGAGCAGTACTTC. Looking up the rest from reference TRBV14 and TRBJ2-7 gives the full variable domain: EAGVTQFPSHSVIEKGQTVTLRCDPISGHDNLYWYRRVMGKEIKFLLHFVKESKQDESGMPNNRFLAERTGGTYSTLKVQPAELEDSGVYFCASSQVASGEQYFGPGTRLTVT.